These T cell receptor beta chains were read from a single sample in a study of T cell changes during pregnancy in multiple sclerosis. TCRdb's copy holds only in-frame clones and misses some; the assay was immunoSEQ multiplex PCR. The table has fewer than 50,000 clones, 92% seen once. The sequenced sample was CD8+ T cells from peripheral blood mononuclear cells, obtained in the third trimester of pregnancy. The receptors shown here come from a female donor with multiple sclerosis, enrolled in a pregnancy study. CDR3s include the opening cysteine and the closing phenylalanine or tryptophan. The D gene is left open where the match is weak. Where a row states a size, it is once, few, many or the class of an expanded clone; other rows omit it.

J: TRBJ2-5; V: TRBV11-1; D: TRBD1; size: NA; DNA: TGTGCCAGCAGCGGGACAGGGGGAGAGACCCAGTACTTC; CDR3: CASSGTGGETQYF
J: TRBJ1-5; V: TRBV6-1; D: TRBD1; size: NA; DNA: TGTGCCAGCGTTTGGGGGACAGGGAAACAGCCCCAGCATTTT; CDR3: CASVWGTGKQPQHF
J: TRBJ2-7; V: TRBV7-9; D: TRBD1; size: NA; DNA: TGTGCCAGCAGCCCCGACCGGGACAGCTACGAGCAGTACTTC; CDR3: CASSPDRDSYEQYF
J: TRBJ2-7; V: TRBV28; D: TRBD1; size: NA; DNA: TGTGCCAGCAGTTCCCAAGACAGGGGGTACTCCTACGAGCAGTACTTC; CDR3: CASSSQDRGYSYEQYF
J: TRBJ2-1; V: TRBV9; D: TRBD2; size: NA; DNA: TGTGCCAGCAGCGTAGGGACCCGGACTAGCGGGAGTGTTGATGAGCAGTTCTTC; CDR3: CASSVGTRTSGSVDEQFF
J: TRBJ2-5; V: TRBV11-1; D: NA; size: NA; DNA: TGTGCCAGCAGCCCACGACTCTACCAAGAGACCCAGTACTTC; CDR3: CASSPRLYQETQYF
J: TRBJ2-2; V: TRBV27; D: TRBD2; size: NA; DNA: TGTGCCAGTCGCGGACTAGCTCAGGGAGGGGAGCTGTTTTTT; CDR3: CASRGLAQGGELFF
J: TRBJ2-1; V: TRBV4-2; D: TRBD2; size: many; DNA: TGTGCCAGCAGCCAAGAGACTAGCGGGGCCTACAATGAGCAGTTCTTC; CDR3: CASSQETSGAYNEQFF
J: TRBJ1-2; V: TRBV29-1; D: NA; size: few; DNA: TGCAGCGTTTCCATCCTGGGGAGGAACGGCTACACCTTC; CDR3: CSVSILGRNGYTF
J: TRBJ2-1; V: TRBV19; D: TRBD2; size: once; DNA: TGTGCCAGTAGTTACCTAGCGGGAGTAGTAAATGAGCAGTTCTTC; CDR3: CASSYLAGVVNEQFF
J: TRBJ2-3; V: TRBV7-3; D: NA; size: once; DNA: TGTGCCAGCAGAGAGGGAAATACAGATACGCAGTATTTT; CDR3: CASREGNTDTQYF
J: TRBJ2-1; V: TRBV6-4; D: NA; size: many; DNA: TGTGCCAGCAGCCAGGAGGACGGACACAATGAGCAGTTCTTC; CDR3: CASSQEDGHNEQFF
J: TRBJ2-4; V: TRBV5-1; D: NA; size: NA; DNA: TGCGCCAGCAGCTTGGGGAGGGCAGCTCAAAACATTCAGTACTTC; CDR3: CASSLGRAAQNIQYF
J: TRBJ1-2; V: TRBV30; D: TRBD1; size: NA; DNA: TGTGCCTGGAAGGGACAGGGGTTCTATGGCTACACCTTC; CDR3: CAWKGQGFYGYTF
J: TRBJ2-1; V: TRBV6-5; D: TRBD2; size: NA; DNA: TGTGCCAGCAGAGGTAGCGGGGTTCTTCCGTTCTTC; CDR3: CASRGSGVLPFF
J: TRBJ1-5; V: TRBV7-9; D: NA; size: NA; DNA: TGTGCCAGCAGCTTACCAGGGCACGGTCAGCCCCAGCATTTT; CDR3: CASSLPGHGQPQHF
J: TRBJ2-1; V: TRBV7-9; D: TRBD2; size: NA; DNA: TGTGCCAGCAGCTCCCGGGAGGCCAATGAGCAGTTCTTC; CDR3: CASSSREANEQFF
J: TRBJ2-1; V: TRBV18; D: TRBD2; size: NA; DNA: TGTGCCAGCTCACGAAGGACTAGCGAGCCCTACAATGAGCAGTTCTTC; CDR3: CASSRRTSEPYNEQFF
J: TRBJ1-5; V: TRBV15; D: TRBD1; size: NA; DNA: TGTGCCACCAGCGGACAGGGACAGCCCCAGCATTTT; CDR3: CATSGQGQPQHF
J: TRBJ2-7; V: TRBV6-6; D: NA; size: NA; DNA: TGTGCCAGCAGTTACGACGGTACAGGGTTCTACGAGCAGTACTTC; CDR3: CASSYDGTGFYEQYF
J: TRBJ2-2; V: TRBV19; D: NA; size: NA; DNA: TGTGCCACTAACCCAGGGGCCGGCGGGGAGCTGTTTTTT; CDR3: CATNPGAGGELFF
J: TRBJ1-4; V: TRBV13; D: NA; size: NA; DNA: TGTGCCAGCAGCTTCGGAGACAGTAATGAAAAACTGTTTTTT; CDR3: CASSFGDSNEKLFF
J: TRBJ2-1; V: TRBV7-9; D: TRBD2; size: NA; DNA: TGTGCCAGCAGCTCCCCCCTAGCGGGAAAAGACAATGAGCAGTTCTTC; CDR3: CASSSPLAGKDNEQFF
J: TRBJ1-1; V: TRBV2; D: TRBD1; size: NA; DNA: TGTGCCAGCAGGAGGGGGACAGGGCCGAACACTGAAGCTTTCTTT; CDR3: CASRRGTGPNTEAFF
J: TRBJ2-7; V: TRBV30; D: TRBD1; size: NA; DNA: TGTGCCTGGACTCAGGGGGCGAGCTACGAGCAGTACTTC; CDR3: CAWTQGASYEQYF